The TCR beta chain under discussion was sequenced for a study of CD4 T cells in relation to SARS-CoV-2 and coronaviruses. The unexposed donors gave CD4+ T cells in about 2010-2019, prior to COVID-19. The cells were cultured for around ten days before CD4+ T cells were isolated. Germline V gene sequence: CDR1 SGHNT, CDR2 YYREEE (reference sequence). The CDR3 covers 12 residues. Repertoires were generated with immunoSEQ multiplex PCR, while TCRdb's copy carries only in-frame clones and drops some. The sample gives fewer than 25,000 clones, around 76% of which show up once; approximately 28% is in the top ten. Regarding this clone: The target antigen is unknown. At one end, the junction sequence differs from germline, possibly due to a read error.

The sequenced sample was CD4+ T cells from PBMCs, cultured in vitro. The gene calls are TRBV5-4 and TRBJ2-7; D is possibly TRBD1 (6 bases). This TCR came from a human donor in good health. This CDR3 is CASSLALGAANF. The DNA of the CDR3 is TGTGCCAGCAGCTTGGCCCTGGGGGCGGCGAACTTC.